The rows below give T cell receptor beta chains drawn from one sample of a study of naive and memory T cell subsets. TCRdb called the UMI-ligation and nested PCR reads again in MiXCR, with one record for every CDR3 protein. Here the sample spans roughly 130,000 distinct CDR3 sequences, just over 35% being singletons. The specimen was central memory CD4+ T cells from blood. The receptor set was obtained from a human donor in good health. The CDR3 runs from the conserved cysteine through the conserved F or W. Fields, in order: V gene, J gene, CDR3 length, CDR3 protein.

v_gene: TRBV6-5
j_gene: TRBJ1-3
len: 13
CDR3aa: CASISPSGNTIYF

v_gene: TRBV7-9
j_gene: TRBJ2-7
len: 14
CDR3aa: CASSLLGQVDEQYF

v_gene: TRBV30
j_gene: TRBJ2-7
len: 15
CDR3aa: CAWSVPRAGTYEQYF

v_gene: TRBV6-5
j_gene: TRBJ2-3
len: 14
CDR3aa: CASGVREATDTQYF

v_gene: TRBV12-3/TRBV12-4
j_gene: TRBJ2-5
len: 14
CDR3aa: CASSFETDRETQYF

v_gene: TRBV2
j_gene: TRBJ1-5
len: 15
CDR3aa: CASSEALQGNQPQHF

v_gene: TRBV5-6
j_gene: TRBJ2-6
len: 15
CDR3aa: CASSLETGVANVLTF

v_gene: TRBV28
j_gene: TRBJ1-6
len: 18
CDR3aa: CASSWGQRDGAWNSPLHF

v_gene: TRBV5-4
j_gene: TRBJ2-3
len: 16
CDR3aa: CASSKKTSGSTDTQYF

v_gene: TRBV12-3/TRBV12-4
j_gene: TRBJ1-4
len: 14
CDR3aa: CASSFSGAWEKLFF

v_gene: TRBV7-9
j_gene: TRBJ2-1
len: 18
CDR3aa: CASSLALKTGPGYNEQFF

v_gene: TRBV7-8
j_gene: TRBJ2-2
len: 15
CDR3aa: CASSLEQMNTGELFF

v_gene: TRBV6-6
j_gene: TRBJ2-7
len: 11
CDR3aa: CASSLEGRQYF

v_gene: TRBV18
j_gene: TRBJ2-7
len: 13
CDR3aa: CASSPGHSYEQYF

v_gene: TRBV6-5
j_gene: TRBJ2-1
len: 16
CDR3aa: CASSYSPSGRFDEQFF

v_gene: TRBV5-1
j_gene: TRBJ2-2
len: 13
CDR3aa: CATKEQNTGELFF

v_gene: TRBV5-1
j_gene: TRBJ2-1
len: 14
CDR3aa: CASRDGLADNEQFF

v_gene: TRBV7-2
j_gene: TRBJ2-4
len: 15
CDR3aa: CASSRQTLAKNIQYF

v_gene: TRBV20-1
j_gene: TRBJ2-7
len: 13
CDR3aa: CSANPGQGARLSF

v_gene: TRBV18
j_gene: TRBJ1-2
len: 13
CDR3aa: CASSPGQDNGYTF

v_gene: TRBV2
j_gene: TRBJ2-1
len: 10
CDR3aa: CASSYTGQFF

v_gene: TRBV19
j_gene: TRBJ1-5
len: 14
CDR3aa: CASSQIGGYQPQHF

v_gene: TRBV9
j_gene: TRBJ2-1
len: 15
CDR3aa: CASSVNAGSYNEQFF

v_gene: TRBV7-8
j_gene: TRBJ2-2
len: 16
CDR3aa: CASSFTSGSRTGELFF

v_gene: TRBV5-1
j_gene: TRBJ2-7
len: 16
CDR3aa: CASSTGQGAISYEQYF

v_gene: TRBV28
j_gene: TRBJ2-1
len: 17
CDR3aa: CASSYRTSGRWDNEQFF

v_gene: TRBV28
j_gene: TRBJ1-5
len: 13
CDR3aa: CASSSTLGQPQHF

v_gene: TRBV19
j_gene: TRBJ1-5
len: 16
CDR3aa: CASRDPGQGSNQPQHF

v_gene: TRBV28
j_gene: TRBJ2-1
len: 16
CDR3aa: CASSLITSGRAGEQFF

v_gene: TRBV6-6
j_gene: TRBJ2-7
len: 13
CDR3aa: CASRGTGFYEQYF

v_gene: TRBV21-1
j_gene: TRBJ2-1
len: 17
CDR3aa: CASSKSCGRVVDNEQFF

v_gene: TRBV28
j_gene: TRBJ1-5
len: 12
CDR3aa: CASTVSTQPQHF

v_gene: TRBV5-1
j_gene: TRBJ2-4
len: 14
CDR3aa: CASSRLAGENIQYF

v_gene: TRBV6-2/TRBV6-3
j_gene: TRBJ2-7
len: 22
CDR3aa: CASSYSRRTGDRGRTQSYEQYF

v_gene: TRBV20-1
j_gene: TRBJ1-5
len: 14
CDR3aa: CSAITASSNQPQHF

v_gene: TRBV5-6
j_gene: TRBJ2-1
len: 15
CDR3aa: CASSLLGQGTDEQFF